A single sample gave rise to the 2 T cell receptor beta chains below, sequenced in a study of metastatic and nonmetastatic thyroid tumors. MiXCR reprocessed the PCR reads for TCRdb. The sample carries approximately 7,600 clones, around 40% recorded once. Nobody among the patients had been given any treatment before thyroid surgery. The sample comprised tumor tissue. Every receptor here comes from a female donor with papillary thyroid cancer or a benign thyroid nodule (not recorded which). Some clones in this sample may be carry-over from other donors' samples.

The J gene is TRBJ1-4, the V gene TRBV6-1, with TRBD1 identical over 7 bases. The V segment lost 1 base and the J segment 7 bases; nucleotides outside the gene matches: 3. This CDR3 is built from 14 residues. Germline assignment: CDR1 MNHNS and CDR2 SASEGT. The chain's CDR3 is CASSEGQGFEKLFF. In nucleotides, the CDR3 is TGTGCCAGCAGTGAAGGACAGGGATTTGAAAAACTGTTTTTT.

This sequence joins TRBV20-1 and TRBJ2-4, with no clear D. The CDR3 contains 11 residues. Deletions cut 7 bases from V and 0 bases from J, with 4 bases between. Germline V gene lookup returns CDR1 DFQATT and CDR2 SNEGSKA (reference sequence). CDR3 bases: TGCAGTGGAGCAGCCAAAAACATTCAGTACTTC. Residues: CSGAAKNIQYF.